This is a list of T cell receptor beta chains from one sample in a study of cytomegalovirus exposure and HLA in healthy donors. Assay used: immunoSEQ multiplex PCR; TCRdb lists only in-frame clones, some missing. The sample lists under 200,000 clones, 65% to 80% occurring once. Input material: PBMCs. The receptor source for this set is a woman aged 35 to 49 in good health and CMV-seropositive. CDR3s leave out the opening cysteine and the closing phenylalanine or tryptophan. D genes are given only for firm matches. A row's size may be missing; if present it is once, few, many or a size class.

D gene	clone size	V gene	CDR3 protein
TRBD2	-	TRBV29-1	SVTTSGVTYEQY
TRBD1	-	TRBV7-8	ASSSSDRVEAF
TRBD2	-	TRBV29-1	SVGGGTIYNEQF
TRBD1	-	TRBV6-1	ASRRQGLYGYT
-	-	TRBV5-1	ASSSTGYYGYT
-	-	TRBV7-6	ASSPQGVRSSGNTIY
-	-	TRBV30	AWATGYEQY
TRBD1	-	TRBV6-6	ASRGTGGRGEQF
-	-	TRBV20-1	SANGYNEQF
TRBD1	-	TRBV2	ASNDRVGEKLF
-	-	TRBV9	ASSVAQGTQETQY
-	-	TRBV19	ASDRLGASSNQPQH
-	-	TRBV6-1	ASSEDRVYGYT
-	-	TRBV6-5	ASSYVGGGPNYGYT
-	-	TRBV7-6	ASSLEPEMNTEAF
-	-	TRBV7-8	ASSPQRGGNTIY
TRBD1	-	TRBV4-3	ASSQGTGGDTEAF
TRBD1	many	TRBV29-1	SVEGTGWRNTEAF
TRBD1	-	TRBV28	ASSLSGQGRTRKLF
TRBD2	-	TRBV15	ATSRGILAGGPRSPEQF
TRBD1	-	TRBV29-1	SVTGQGPYEQY
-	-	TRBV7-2	ASSRSTDGGFGNTIY
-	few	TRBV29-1	STNTGNTEAF
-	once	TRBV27	ASSPSLVVGRGEQF
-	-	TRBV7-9	ASSLESQNYGYT
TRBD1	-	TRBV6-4	ASSAGTGGTGELF
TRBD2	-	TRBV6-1	ASSSTSGVVNEQF
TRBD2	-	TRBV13	ASSRLGTSGGLSSYEQY
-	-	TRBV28	ASSSRTDFVYGYT
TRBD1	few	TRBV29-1	SARTGLSGNTIY
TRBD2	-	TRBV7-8	ASTPGLAGYITF
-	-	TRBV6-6	ASSYLDRYYGYT
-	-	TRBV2	ASGGGVDTQY
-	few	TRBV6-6	ASTPDRSSYEQY
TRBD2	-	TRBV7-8	ASRASGDTDTQY
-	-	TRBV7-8	ASSLVGVQAGELF
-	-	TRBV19	ASSRVAGWETQY
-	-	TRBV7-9	ASSWSDTSGL
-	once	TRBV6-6	ASRAPGNEKLF
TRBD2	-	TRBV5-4	ASSLVGGEYEQY
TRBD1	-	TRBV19	ASTGVRTGPGELF
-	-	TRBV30	AWSMQGNQPQH
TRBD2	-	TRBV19	ASSIRTSLGTDTQY
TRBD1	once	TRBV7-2	ASNRPDRASSEQY
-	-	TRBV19	ASSTGGGTNTEAF
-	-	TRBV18	ASSLDRRAYNEQF
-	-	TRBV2	ASGETYRAGANYGYT
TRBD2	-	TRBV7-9	ASSSSLLAGDPTDTQY
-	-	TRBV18	ASSKGGVSTEAF
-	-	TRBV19	ASTLQNYGELF
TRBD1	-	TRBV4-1	ASSQKPDRAVTEAF
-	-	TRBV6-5	ASRQGGDEQY
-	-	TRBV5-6	ASRQYQGSGANGLT